This passage covers 10 T cell receptor beta chains from one sample sequenced in a study of T cell repertoires in cytomegalovirus infection. Via MiXCR, TCRdb re-called the reads, giving one row per CDR3 protein. The data show fewer than 200,000 distinct CDR3 sequences, more than 9% seen once. The sequenced sample was PBMCs. Receptor source: a human donor in good health (CMV status not recorded). Some clones in this sample may be carry-over from other donors' samples.

There are many counts of this clonotype. This chain connects TRBV11-2 to TRBJ2-2, with no clear D. CDR3 length: 16 residues. V lost 0 bases, J lost 4 bases, and 12 bases lay in between. The germline gives CDR1 SGHAT, CDR2 FQNNGV. The CDR3 loop reads CASSLDAAMLTGELFF. CDR3 nucleotide sequence: TGTGCCAGCAGCTTAGACGCGGCTATGCTCACCGGGGAGCTGTTTTTT.

There are many counts of this clonotype. The gene calls are TRBV7-2 and TRBJ1-5, with D unclear. Trimming stripped 8 bases from V and 1 base from J, with 3 bases between. Germline CDR1 SGHTA, CDR2 FQGNSA. The CDR3 contains 11 residues. The CDR3 here is CASGSNQPQHF. As DNA, the CDR3 is TGTGCCAGCGGGAGCAATCAGCCCCAGCATTTT.

This clonotype was detected many times. This chain connects TRBV2 to TRBJ2-3; tentative D call: TRBD1 (6 bases). Germline V CDR1 and CDR2: SNHLY, FYNNEI. V was trimmed by 3 bases and J by 3 bases, leaving 16 bases between them. The CDR3 contains 16 residues. The CDR3 loop reads CASSDGAGAATDTQYF. CDR3 in DNA: TGTGCCAGCAGTGATGGAGCAGGGGCTGCAACAGATACGCAGTATTTT.

In its sample, this clonotype was seen many times. The chain carries TRBV7-2 and TRBJ2-7, with 7 nucleotides matching TRBD2. Germline lookup yields CDR1 SGHTA and CDR2 FQGNSA. The CDR3 is 16 residues long. The ends lost 1 base at V and 0 bases at J; junction bases unmatched: 6. DNA for the CDR3: TGTGCCAGCAGCTTAGAGGGACTACCGTACTCCTACGAGCAGTACTTC. It translates to CASSLEGLPYSYEQYF.

This clonotype occurred many times. This sequence joins TRBV2 and TRBJ2-7, with TRBD1 matching over 7 bases. This CDR3 has 14 residues. The germline V gene has CDR1 SNHLY and CDR2 FYNNEI. Losses at the gene ends were 8 bases for V and 0 bases for J; bases not matched to a gene: 7. CDR3 amino acids: CASVRQGSSYEQYF. CDR3 bases: TGTGCCAGCGTAAGACAGGGCAGCTCCTACGAGCAGTACTTC.

This clonotype was detected a few times. This sequence joins TRBV28 and TRBJ1-3; D gene ambiguous. Trimming took off 4 bases at V and 4 bases at J, with 8 bases between the two ends. CDR1 MDHEN and CDR2 SYDVKM come from the germline V gene. This CDR3 region has 13 residues. CDR3 bases: TGTGCCAGCAGTTCAGCTTTGGGAAACACCATATATTTT. Translating it yields CASSSALGNTIYF.

This clonotype has a count of ten or more. This sequence joins TRBV6-2 or TRBV6-3 and TRBJ2-3, with TRBD2 matching over 12 bases. V gave up 2 bases and J gave up 4 bases; unmatched junction bases: 1. Germline V gene data show CDR1 as MNHEY and CDR2 as SVGEGT. The length of the CDR3 is 15 residues. CDR3 nucleotide sequence: TGTGCCAGCAGTTACGGGACTAGCGGGCCAGATACGCAGTATTTT. Its protein is CASSYGTSGPDTQYF.

CDR3 region: CSVAGTPGGTNEKLFF. CDR3 in DNA: TGCAGCGTCGCCGGGACACCCGGCGGGACTAATGAAAAACTGTTTTTT. This chain uses TRBV29-1 with TRBJ1-4; D possibly corresponds to TRBD1 (6 bases). With 6 bases removed from V and 2 bases from J, the gap between germline ends came to 19 bases. The CDR3 is made up of 16 amino acids. CDR1 is SQVTM and CDR2 is ANQGSEA in the germline V gene.

This clonotype appeared many times. The genes are TRBV6-2 or TRBV6-3 and TRBJ2-7; the match to TRBD2 covers 13 bases. The V segment lost 6 bases and the J segment 3 bases; nucleotides outside the gene matches: 11. The CDR3 has 17 residues. CDR1 is MNHEY and CDR2 is SVGEGT in the germline V gene. CDR3 amino acids: CASSSTSGGPTVYEQYF. The CDR3 nucleotides read TGTGCCAGCAGCTCGACTAGCGGGGGGCCCACCGTCTACGAGCAGTACTTC.

The chain is built from TRBV4-1 and TRBJ1-2; D call uncertain. Trimming removed 1 base at V and 6 bases at J, with 12 bases between. The CDR3 spans 14 residues. Germline lookup yields CDR1 MGHRA and CDR2 YSYEKL. The CDR3 region is CASSQAVGFDGYTF. In DNA form, the CDR3 reads TGCGCCAGCAGCCAAGCCGTGGGATTCGATGGCTACACCTTC.